This T cell receptor beta chain was obtained from a study of T cell responses to AZD1222 COVID-19 vaccine. Across the study: Second-dose schedules of about 4 or about 12 weeks were combined. Study conclusions and caveats: Following two doses of AZD1222, Spike-specific TCR breadth and depth rose. The reported proportion of spike-specific TCRs targeting unmutated variant regions was nearly half.

TCRdb's copy holds only in-frame clones and misses some; the assay was immunoSEQ multiplex PCR. Of roughly 190,000 clones in the sample, roughly 93% were seen once. This CDR3 has 17 amino acids. Germline CDR1 and CDR2: SGHRS and YFSETQ. Trimming took 0 bases from V and 2 from J, leaving 16 bases between them. On this clone: Antigen unknown.

The sequence was obtained from an adult in good health. Sequenced here: peripheral blood, sampled on day 0 of AZD1222 vaccination. The chain joins TRBV5-1 to TRBJ2-3; maybe TRBD2 (7 bases). The CDR3 sequence is CASSLEGRGGSTDTQYF. CDR3 sequence (DNA): TGCGCCAGCAGCTTGGAAGGTCGCGGGGGCTCCACAGATACGCAGTATTTT. Full variable domain (remainder filled in from reference TRBV5-1 and TRBJ2-3): KAGVTQTPRYLIKTRGQQVTLSCSPISGHRSVSWYQQTPGQGLQFLFEYFSETQRNKGNFPGRFSGRQFSNSRSEMNVSTLELGDSALYLCASSLEGRGGSTDTQYFGPGTRLTVL.